This T cell receptor (beta chain) appears in the sequencing data of a study of graft-versus-host responses after intestinal transplantation. About the research overall: All recipients were given anti-thymocyte globulin induction, and tacrolimus and steroids were then administered for around three years.

Here immunoSEQ multiplex PCR was the method, and the copy in TCRdb shows in-frame clones only, minus some. The sample lists approximately 37,000 clones; roughly 87% were seen once. V was clipped by 0 bases and J by 10 bases; unmatched bases: 11. CDR3 length: 15 amino acids. CDR1 is SGHDT, CDR2 YYEEEE, per germline. This clone has a single count. Intraepithelial lymphocytes and lamina propria lymphocytes were released through processing of graft tissue. The rearrangement joins TRBV5-6 to TRBJ2-3, with 7 bases aligning to TRBD2. This TCR derives from a human patient who received an intestinal transplant, so some T cells may come from the graft donor. The sample consisted of ileum tissue, taken 200 to 210 days after intestinal transplant. The CDR3 region is CASSLGGGTVRAQYF. Here the CDR3 DNA reads TGTGCCAGCAGCTTGGGCGGGGGAACAGTTAGGGCGCAGTATTTT.